Included here is one TCR beta chain sequence, with context. The junction had 9 bases not matched to a gene; V was cut back by 4 bases and J by 1 base. Germline V gene sequence: CDR1 SGHAT, CDR2 FQNNGV. CDR3 length equals 16 residues. The data are from a study of blood T cell repertoires in COVID-19. At the level of the study: T cells, B-cell-depleted T cells, or PBMCs provided the cDNA or gDNA that served as material.

Data came from immunoSEQ multiplex PCR; TCRdb stores just in-frame clones and leaves some out. The sample lists 200,000 to 300,000 clones; about 83% were seen once. The material sequenced was peripheral blood. The rearrangement uses TRBV11-2 and TRBJ2-7; 8 bases fit TRBD1. The TCR comes from a human donor in a cohort sampled during active COVID-19. The CDR3 protein is CASSSRSGTGSYEQYF. The CDR3 region has the DNA TGTGCCAGCAGCTCCCGCTCCGGGACAGGATCCTACGAGCAGTACTTC.